Listed below are T cell receptor beta chains from one sample, sequenced in a study of T cell changes during pregnancy in multiple sclerosis. TCRdb's table, derived via immunoSEQ multiplex PCR, lists solely in-frame clones and lacks some. Of under 80,000 clones in the sample, just over 90% were seen once. Sequenced here: peripheral blood, sampled in the second trimester of pregnancy. The source of these receptors is a female donor with multiple sclerosis, enrolled in a pregnancy study. Both conserved end residues are part of each CDR3. D genes are given only for firm matches. The size of a clone is reported for some rows only, either as once, few or many, or as a class for expanded clones.

V	J	size	D	DNA	CDR3
TRBV7-2	TRBJ1-5	-	-	TGTGCCAGCAGCCCGATGCGGGGAGGCAATCAGCCCCAGCATTTT	CASSPMRGGNQPQHF
TRBV30	TRBJ1-1	once	-	TGTGCCTGGAGTGTCCGGACAGTTAACACTGAAGCTTTCTTT	CAWSVRTVNTEAFF
TRBV14	TRBJ2-7	-	-	TGTGCCAGCAGCCTGCGTTGGAGGGCTGAAGACGAGCAGTACTTC	CASSLRWRAEDEQYF
TRBV10-3	TRBJ2-1	-	-	TGTGCCATCAGTGAGAGGTCAGCGGATCTCAATGAGCAGTTCTTC	CAISERSADLNEQFF
TRBV4-2	TRBJ2-1	-	-	TGTGCCAGCAGCCAAGAGGGCAGGGTAGCTTACAATGAGCAGTTCTTC	CASSQEGRVAYNEQFF
TRBV5-4	TRBJ2-3	once	TRBD2	TGTGCCAGCAGCTTGCGACTAGCGGGGGAACATACGCAGTATTTT	CASSLRLAGEHTQYF
TRBV5-6	TRBJ1-2	-	-	TGTGCCAGCAGCCGGGTGGCAACTCGGGGCTACACCTTC	CASSRVATRGYTF
TRBV6-5	TRBJ2-1	-	-	TGTGCCAGCAGTTACGCGGTCGGAACCTACAATGAGCAGTTCTTC	CASSYAVGTYNEQFF
TRBV7-9	TRBJ2-1	-	TRBD2	TGTGCCAGCAGCCCTACGGGGGGGCGGTCCTACAATGAGCAGTTCTTC	CASSPTGGRSYNEQFF
TRBV7-8	TRBJ2-7	-	-	TGTGCCAGCAGCTTAGAACGGACATTGTACGAGCAGTACTTC	CASSLERTLYEQYF
TRBV7-2	TRBJ2-3	once	-	TGTGCCAGCAGCTTAGTGGGGGGAGGAGATACGCAGTATTTT	CASSLVGGGDTQYF
TRBV5-5	TRBJ2-3	-	-	TGTGCCAGCAGCTTGGGAGGGAGCCTCACAGATACGCAGTATTTT	CASSLGGSLTDTQYF
TRBV2	TRBJ2-5	few	-	TGTGCCAGCAGTGTGGGGGGGCAGGGAGAGACCCAGTACTTC	CASSVGGQGETQYF
TRBV4-3	TRBJ1-4	-	-	TGCGCCAGCAGCCAAGATGGGCGGTCGGGAGGAAAACTGTTTTTT	CASSQDGRSGGKLFF
TRBV19	TRBJ1-1	-	TRBD1	TGTGCCAGTAGGGGACAGGGAAACACTGAAGCTTTCTTT	CASRGQGNTEAFF
TRBV7-2	TRBJ2-3	-	-	TGTGCCAGCAGCGGAGGTGGGAGGCCGACAGATACGCAGTATTTT	CASSGGGRPTDTQYF
TRBV9	TRBJ1-2	-	-	TGTGCCAGCAGCGTACTTGTCGGGACATCTATAACCTACACCTTC	CASSVLVGTSITYTF
TRBV19	TRBJ2-3	-	-	TGTGCCAGTAGTATCCGAGCAGGGGCCACAGATACGCAGTATTTT	CASSIRAGATDTQYF
TRBV4-2	TRBJ2-7	-	TRBD1	TGTGCCAGCAGCCAATTTACCGTTCCGGGACAGGGGGCCTACGAGCAGTACTTC	CASSQFTVPGQGAYEQYF
TRBV10-3	TRBJ1-1	few	TRBD1	TGTGCCACATTTCGGACAGGGGGCACTGAAGCTTTCTTT	CATFRTGGTEAFF
TRBV28	TRBJ2-7	-	TRBD2	TGTGCGACCAGGGGCGCGGGGGGGTACTACGAGCAGTACTTC	CATRGAGGYYEQYF
TRBV27	TRBJ1-5	-	-	TGTGCCAGCAGTGGGGACTACAATCAGCCCCAGCATTTT	CASSGDYNQPQHF
TRBV11-2	TRBJ2-7	once	-	TGTGCCAGCAGTTTGTTGAGGGCAGGGGAAACCGAGCAGTACTTC	CASSLLRAGETEQYF